Below, one T cell receptor beta chain is given with its context. V was clipped by 2 bases and J by 2 bases, with 12 bases between them. Germline CDR1 and CDR2: KGHDR and SFDVKD. CDR3 length: 17 amino acids. The data derive from a study of blood T cell repertoires in COVID-19. The table came from immunoSEQ multiplex PCR; TCRdb's copy has only in-frame clones and leaves some out. The sample shows 60,000 to 85,000 clones, about 85% of them seen only once. The sequence was obtained from a man aged 55-75 years with COVID-19, enrolled during active disease. V and J are TRBV24-1 and TRBJ2-6, with D hard to call. Source material: peripheral blood. CDR3 DNA: TGTGCCACCAGTGATTCGGTGATAAGTACTGGGGCCAACGTCCTGACTTTC. The encoded protein is CATSDSVISTGANVLTF.